The 27 T cell receptor beta chains listed next were all sequenced from one sample in a study of blood T cell repertoires in COVID-19. TCRdb keeps only in-frame clones here, not all; method: immunoSEQ multiplex PCR. The sample contains about 62,000 clones, about nine tenths of which appear only once. Sequenced input: peripheral blood. All receptors come from a woman over 75 with acute or convalescent COVID-19.

Here the CDR3 reads CASHETVSSYNSPLHF. The CDR3 nucleotides are TGTGCCAGCCACGAGACAGTAAGCTCCTATAATTCACCCCTCCACTTT. The rearrangement joins TRBV28 to TRBJ1-6; D might be TRBD1 (5 bases). The germline CDR1 and CDR2 sequences are MDHEN and SYDVKM. CDR3 length equals 16 residues. V was cut by 8 bases and J by 0 bases, with 14 bases left in between.

V gene TRBV6-4 combines with J gene TRBJ1-2; TRBD1 matches at 9 bases. The ends lost 3 bases at V and 4 bases at J; junction bases unmatched: 6. The germline V gene has CDR1 MRHNA and CDR2 SNTAGT. This CDR3 region has 15 residues. CDR3 residues: CASSEGTGIPYGYTF. For the CDR3, the DNA is TGTGCCAGCAGTGAGGGGACAGGGATCCCCTATGGCTACACCTTC.

The V call is TRBV24-1, the J call TRBJ1-5; unclear D gene. The CDR3 has 13 residues. Germline assignment: CDR1 KGHDR and CDR2 SFDVKD. Trimming took 3 bases from V and 9 from J, leaving 11 bases between them. CDR3 sequence: CATSDRREGPQHF. For the CDR3, the DNA is TGTGCCACCAGTGATCGGAGGGAAGGGCCCCAGCATTTT.

The chain combines TRBV5-1 with TRBJ2-2, with 11 positions matching TRBD2. Unmatched junction bases numbered 8, after V lost 4 bases and J lost 6 bases. The CDR3 has 16 amino acids. The germline V gene has CDR1 SGHRS and CDR2 YFSETQ. In DNA form, the CDR3 reads TGCGCCAGCAGCACCACTAGCGGGAGTAGGCCCGGGGAGCTGTTTTTT. It codes for CASSTTSGSRPGELFF.

The chain links TRBV7-8 to TRBJ2-3, with TRBD1 as a possible D gene (5 bases). This CDR3 has 14 residues. Germline V lookup: CDR1 SGHVS, CDR2 FQNEAQ. Trimming removed 4 bases at V and 6 bases at J, with 14 bases between. CDR3 bases: TGTGCCAGCAGCTCCAGGGTGCGGACGGATACGCAGTATTTT. Protein sequence: CASSSRVRTDTQYF.

V is TRBV3-1 (or the pseudogene TRBV3-2) and J is TRBJ1-1; D is uncertain. The CDR3 contains 14 residues. Germline CDR1 and CDR2: LGHDT and YNNKEL (reference sequence). V lost 4 bases to trimming and J lost 3 bases, with 12 bases between them. The CDR3: CASSLTSRDTEAFF. In DNA, the CDR3 is TGTGCCAGCAGCCTAACATCCCGGGACACTGAAGCTTTCTTT.

This clone was picked up a small number of times. The chain combines TRBV11-2 with TRBJ1-2; 8 bases agree with TRBD1. The CDR3 totals 13 residues. Germline trimming cut 5 bases from V and 3 bases from J; bases unmatched to any gene: 2. The germline gives CDR1 SGHAT, CDR2 FQNNGV. CDR3: CASSPQGDYGYTF. The CDR3 DNA follows: TGTGCCAGCAGCCCACAGGGGGACTATGGCTACACCTTC.

This clone came up a few times. This sequence joins TRBV28 and TRBJ1-3; the D is unclear. This CDR3 region has 14 residues. Germline-derived CDR1 and CDR2 are MDHEN and SYDVKM. V shed 1 base and J shed 4 bases, with 8 bases lying between them. The CDR3 loop is CASSLSKEGNTIYF. The DNA for the CDR3 is TGTGCCAGCAGTTTATCGAAGGAGGGAAACACCATATATTTT.

The genes are TRBV28 and TRBJ2-3; 8 nucleotides line up with TRBD1. Germline CDR1 and CDR2: MDHEN and SYDVKM. J lost 5 bases, V lost 9 bases, and 19 bases had no gene match. The CDR3 has 17 residues. The DNA of the CDR3 is TGTGCCAGTTCCACAGGGGGACAGCCGCTAATAGGAGATACGCAGTATTTT. It specifies CASSTGGQPLIGDTQYF.

The chain recombines TRBV6-1 with TRBJ2-1, with 8 bases aligning to TRBD1. Germline values: CDR1 MNHNS, CDR2 SASEGT. The CDR3 is 18 amino acids. The ends lost 3 bases at V and 3 bases at J; junction bases unmatched: 13. The CDR3 sequence: CASSDSVLGTGRYNEQFF. The CDR3 DNA is TGTGCCAGCAGTGATAGTGTGCTCGGGACAGGACGCTACAATGAGCAGTTCTTC.

The genes are TRBV7-3 and TRBJ2-7; 9 bases map to TRBD2. Germline values: CDR1 SGHTA, CDR2 FQGTGA. The CDR3 spans 15 residues. V lost 5 bases and J lost 3; bases outside the gene matches: 8. The CDR3, as DNA: TGTGCCAGCAGCAATCCGGGACTAGCTAGCTACGAGCAGTACTTC. Its protein product is CASSNPGLASYEQYF.

This clone was observed once. This chain connects TRBV19 to TRBJ2-5; weak D call: TRBD2 (6 bases). V was trimmed by 4 bases and J by 3 bases, leaving 15 bases between them. In germline, CDR1 is LNHDA, CDR2 SQIVND (reference sequence). This CDR3 region has 15 residues. CDR3 DNA sequence: TGTGCCAGTAGTAGTGGGGGACCGGGGGAAGAGACCCAGTACTTC. This translates into CASSSGGPGEETQYF.

V is TRBV20-1 and J is TRBJ1-1, with D possibly being TRBD1 (6 bases). The CDR3 is made up of 11 amino acids. The V gene lost 3 bases and the J gene lost 11 bases, with 13 bases spanning the gap. The germline V gene has CDR1 DFQATT and CDR2 SNEGSKA (reference sequence). The CDR3, as DNA: TGCAGTGCTAGTCCAGGGGCGGCGGCTTTCTTT. It encodes CSASPGAAAFF.

The V call is TRBV5-1, the J call TRBJ2-4; 12 bases match TRBD1. The CDR3 contains 19 residues. CDR1 is SGHRS and CDR2 is YFSETQ in the germline V gene. V lost 0 bases, J lost 6 bases, and 13 bases stayed unmatched. CDR3 DNA: TGCGCCAGCAGCTTGGGCGCCGGGACAGGGGGCATGTTTATAAACATTCAGTACTTC. It specifies CASSLGAGTGGMFINIQYF.

This clone was counted a single time. The chain is built from TRBV6-5 and TRBJ1-1; D unclear. CDR3 length equals 14 residues. V was shortened by 10 bases and J by 1 base, with 16 bases between the two germline ends. Germline CDR1 is MNHEY and CDR2 is SVGAGI. The CDR3 loop is CATSPTHRNTEAFF. The DNA of the CDR3 is TGTGCCACCTCCCCGACGCACAGGAACACTGAAGCTTTCTTT.

The V and J genes are TRBV7-3 and TRBJ1-5; D is unresolved. Trimming shortened V by 4 bases and J by 1 base, and 5 bases separated the two germline ends. The CDR3 covers 13 residues. Germline V gives CDR1 SGHTA, CDR2 FQGTGA. The CDR3 DNA is TGTGCCAGCAGCTACACCAGCAATCAGCCCCAGCATTTT. This codes for CASSYTSNQPQHF.

V usage is TRBV5-1 and J usage is TRBJ2-7, with D maybe TRBD2 (6 bases). The CDR3 runs 15 residues. V was clipped by 4 bases and J by 0 bases, with 14 bases between them. Germline loops: CDR1 SGHRS, CDR2 YFSETQ. The chain's CDR3 is CASSGGLQSSYEQYF. CDR3 bases: TGCGCCAGCAGCGGGGGACTTCAGAGCTCCTACGAGCAGTACTTC. The full variable domain, with the rest looked up from reference TRBV5-1 and TRBJ2-7, is KAGVTQTPRYLIKTRGQQVTLSCSPISGHRSVSWYQQTPGQGLQFLFEYFSETQRNKGNFPGRFSGRQFSNSRSEMNVSTLELGDSALYLCASSGGLQSSYEQYFGPGTRLTVT.

The chain carries TRBV5-4 and TRBJ2-5; D is unclear. Germline CDR1 and CDR2: SGHNT and YYREEE (reference sequence). The CDR3 is made up of 14 amino acids. Trimming left V 0 bases short and J 5 bases short, with 11 bases between. The CDR3 sequence is CASSLDHSRETQYF. Written as DNA, the CDR3 is TGTGCCAGCAGCTTGGATCACTCCCGGGAGACCCAGTACTTC.

The chain couples TRBV10-3 to TRBJ1-5, with a possible D match to TRBD1 (5 bases). The length of the CDR3 is 15 residues. Germline V gene lookup returns CDR1 ENHRY and CDR2 SYGVKD. V lost 1 base to trimming and J lost 2 bases, with 9 bases between them. CDR3: CAISEFREGNQPQHF. The CDR3 DNA reads as TGTGCCATCAGTGAGTTCAGGGAGGGCAATCAGCCCCAGCATTTT.

The J gene is TRBJ1-1, the V gene TRBV6-5, with D uncertain. The CDR3 has 12 residues. CDR1 and CDR2 (germline): MNHEY, SVGAGI. The V end was cut by 5 bases, the J end by 5 bases, with 9 bases between. The CDR3 DNA follows: TGTGCCAGCAGTCTTCGGTGGACTGAAGCTTTCTTT. It translates to CASSLRWTEAFF.

The chain is built from TRBV30 and TRBJ2-2, with 11 bases identical to TRBD2. Germline loops: CDR1 GTSNPN, CDR2 SVGIG (reference sequence). The trim removed 4 bases at V and 8 bases at J, leaving 9 bases unmatched. CDR3 size: 15 residues. The CDR3 here is CAWTYSGGASGELFF. CDR3 in DNA: TGTGCCTGGACTTATAGCGGGGGGGCGTCAGGGGAGCTGTTTTTT.

The J gene is TRBJ1-2, the V gene TRBV7-8; D call uncertain. This CDR3 has 12 residues. V lost 5 bases and J lost 0, with 4 bases in between. Germline V CDR1 and CDR2: SGHVS, FQNEAQ. CDR3 bases: TGTGCCAGCAGCCGTACTAACTATGGCTACACCTTC. Its translation: CASSRTNYGYTF.

The chain has TRBV5-1 and TRBJ2-2; tentatively, D is TRBD1 (6 bases). The CDR3 has 15 amino acids. The germline V gene has CDR1 SGHRS and CDR2 YFSETQ. Trimming took off 3 bases at V and 3 bases at J, with 12 bases between the two ends. CDR3 nucleotide sequence: TGCGCCAGCAGCTCTCAGGGGTTGGACACCGGGGAGCTGTTTTTT. Its translation is CASSSQGLDTGELFF.

This chain uses TRBV10-3 with TRBJ2-3; TRBD2 agrees at 7 bases. The CDR3 consists of 16 residues. Germline V gene data show CDR1 as ENHRY and CDR2 as SYGVKD. The J segment lost 2 bases and the V segment lost 2 bases, leaving 7 bases of the junction unmatched. CDR3 sequence (DNA): TGTGCCATCAGTGAGAGGGCTAGCGGATACACAGATACGCAGTATTTT. Translation: CAISERASGYTDTQYF.

The V call is TRBV10-3, the J call TRBJ2-2; D is possibly TRBD1 (5 bases). V shed 2 bases and J shed 1 base, with 8 bases lying between them. Germline assignment: CDR1 ENHRY and CDR2 SYGVKD. CDR3 length equals 15 residues. The CDR3 DNA reads as TGTGCCATCAGTGAGCACAGGATGAACACCGGGGAGCTGTTTTTT. Amino acids: CAISEHRMNTGELFF.

This chain joins TRBV9 and TRBJ2-5, with 8 bases matching TRBD1. The germline V gene encodes CDR1 SGDLS and CDR2 YYNGEE. Trimming removed 4 bases from V and 2 bases from J; junction bases left unmatched: 4. The CDR3 sequence is 14 residues long. As DNA, the CDR3 is TGTGCCAGCAGCATAGGACAGGGTCAAGAGACCCAGTACTTC. Its protein is CASSIGQGQETQYF.

This chain connects TRBV28 to TRBJ1-1; TRBD1 matches 8 bases. CDR1 is MDHEN, CDR2 SYDVKM, per germline. The CDR3 has 15 amino acids. Germline trimming cut 5 bases from V and 1 base from J; bases unmatched to any gene: 6. The CDR3 loop reads CASSSPGTGNTEAFF. DNA of the CDR3: TGTGCCAGCAGTAGTCCCGGGACAGGGAACACTGAAGCTTTCTTT.